The clone carrying this T cell receptor (beta chain) was seen only once. Antigen unknown. The data were obtained in a study of CD8 T cells in Susac syndrome. Study background: Among the Susac syndrome patients sequenced, about 6 had active disease and under ten were in remission. Study-level findings and limits: Regarding the TCR sequencing and HLA analysis, the study admitted that a relatively small number of individuals were involved.

The authors sequenced TCR beta from blood CD8+ and CD4+ T cells. The CDR3 runs to 17 residues. V gave up 2 bases and J gave up 2 bases, with 18 bases separating them. Germline CDR1 SGHTA, CDR2 FQGNSA. An input of about 0.5 to 1 ug of RNA was subjected to reverse transcription using random hexamers. One entry per CDR3 protein, called by TCRdb with MiXCR from the immunoSEQ multiplex PCR reads. The sample lists about 83,000 distinct CDR3 sequences; 90% to 97% were seen once. The sample consisted of CD8+ T cells from PBMCs. V and J are TRBV7-2 and TRBJ1-2; D is undetermined. This TCR was sampled from a human donor with Susac syndrome. The DNA for the CDR3 is TGTGCCAGCAGCTTATTATCCGGACGGACCTTAAACTATGGCTACACCTTC. Translated: CASSLLSGRTLNYGYTF.